The source of this TCR beta chain is a study of cytomegalovirus exposure and HLA in healthy donors. Researchers ran the PCR with 60 Vbeta and 13 Jbeta primers. Only in-frame clones appear in the TCRdb table, and some are missing; sequencing was by immunoSEQ multiplex PCR. The sample lists under 200,000 clones, around 78% occurring once. V lost 4 bases and J lost 1; bases outside the gene matches: 4. CDR1 is SGDLS and CDR2 is YYNGEE in the germline V gene. The CDR3 spans 16 residues. This clone came up once. The sequence came from a woman in her twenties or thirties in good health and CMV-seropositive. This chain joins TRBV9 and TRBJ2-2; TRBD2 matches 10 bases. The sequencing sample was made of PBMCs. CDR3 in amino acids: CASSYRLAGNTGELFF. DNA of the CDR3: TGTGCCAGCAGCTACCGACTAGCGGGGAACACCGGGGAGCTGTTTTTT.